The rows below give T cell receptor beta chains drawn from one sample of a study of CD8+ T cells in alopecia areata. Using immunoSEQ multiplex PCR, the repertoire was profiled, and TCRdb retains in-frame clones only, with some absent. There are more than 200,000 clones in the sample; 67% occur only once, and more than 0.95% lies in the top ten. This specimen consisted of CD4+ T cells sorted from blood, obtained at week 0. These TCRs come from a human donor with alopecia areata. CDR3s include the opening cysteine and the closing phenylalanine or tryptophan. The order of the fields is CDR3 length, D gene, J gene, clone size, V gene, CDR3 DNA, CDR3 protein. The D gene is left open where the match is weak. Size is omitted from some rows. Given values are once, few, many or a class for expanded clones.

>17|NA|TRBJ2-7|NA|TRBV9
TGTGCCAGCAGCGTATTTGACTCGGGACCGAGCTCCTACGAGCAGTACTTC
CASSVFDSGPSSYEQYF
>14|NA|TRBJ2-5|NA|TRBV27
TGTGCCAGCAGTTTTGGTCTAAACCAAGAGACCCAGTACTTC
CASSFGLNQETQYF
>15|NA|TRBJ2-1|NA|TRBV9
TGTGCCAGCAGCGTAGTTTCCGGGGCCAACAATGAGCAGTTCTTC
CASSVVSGANNEQFF
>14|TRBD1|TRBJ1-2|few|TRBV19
TGTGCCAGTACTCGGACAGGGGGAGTCTATGGCTACACCTTC
CASTRTGGVYGYTF
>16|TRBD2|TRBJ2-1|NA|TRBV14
TGTGCCAGCAGCCTTAAAGGACTAGCTGGTTACAATGAGCAGTTCTTC
CASSLKGLAGYNEQFF
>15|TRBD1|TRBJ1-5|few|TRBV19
TGTGCCAGTAGTACCCGAGGACAGGGCAATCAGCCCCAGCATTTT
CASSTRGQGNQPQHF
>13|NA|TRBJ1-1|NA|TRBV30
TGTGCCTGGAGTGCAAATCTTGACAGCGAAGCTTTCTTT
CAWSANLDSEAFF
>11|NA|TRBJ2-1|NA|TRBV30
TGTGCCTGGAGTTCCTCCCCTCGGGCGTTCTTC
CAWSSSPRAFF
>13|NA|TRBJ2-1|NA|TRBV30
TGTGCCTGGGTGGCTAGTTCTTACAATGAGCAGTTCTTC
CAWVASSYNEQFF
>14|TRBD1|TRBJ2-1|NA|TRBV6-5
TGTGCCAGCAGTTTGGCCGGGACAGGGAGGGAGCAGTTCTTC
CASSLAGTGREQFF
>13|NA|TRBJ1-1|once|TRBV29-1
TGCAGCGTTGAATTGGGTTACAACACTGAAGCTTTCTTT
CSVELGYNTEAFF
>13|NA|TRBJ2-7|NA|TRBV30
TGTGCCTGGAGCTGGGACATTTCCTACGAGCAGTACTTC
CAWSWDISYEQYF
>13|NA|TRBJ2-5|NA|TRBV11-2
TGTGCCAGCAGAAAGGACCGCCAAGAGACCCAGTACTTC
CASRKDRQETQYF
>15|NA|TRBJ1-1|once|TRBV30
TGTGCCTGGAGTGTACCTGGACCCATGAACACTGAAGCTTTCTTT
CAWSVPGPMNTEAFF
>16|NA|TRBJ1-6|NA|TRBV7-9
TGTGCCAGCAGCTTACAACAGGGAGTTGGAAGTTCACCCCTCCACTTT
CASSLQQGVGSSPLHF
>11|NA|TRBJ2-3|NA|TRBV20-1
TGCAGTGCTAGAAGCCCGGATACGCAGTATTTT
CSARSPDTQYF
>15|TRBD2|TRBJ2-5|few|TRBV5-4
TGTGCCAGCAGCTTGGGAGCGGGGGGGCTCGAGACCCAGTACTTC
CASSLGAGGLETQYF
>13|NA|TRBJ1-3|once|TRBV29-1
TGCAGCGTTGCCTTAAGCTCTGGAAACACCATATATTTT
CSVALSSGNTIYF
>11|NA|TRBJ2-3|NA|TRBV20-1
TGCAGTGCTCGGGTGGGAGATACGCAGTATTTT
CSARVGDTQYF
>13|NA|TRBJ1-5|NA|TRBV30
TGTGCCTGGAGCGGGGATAGCAATCAGCCCCAGCATTTT
CAWSGDSNQPQHF
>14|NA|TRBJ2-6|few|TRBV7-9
TGTGCCAGTGTACACCCCTCTGGGGCCAACGTCCTGACTTTC
CASVHPSGANVLTF
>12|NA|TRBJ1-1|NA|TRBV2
TGTGCCAGCAGTGTATTGAACACTGAAGCTTTCTTT
CASSVLNTEAFF
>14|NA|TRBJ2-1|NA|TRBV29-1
TGCAGCGTTGAGAGCAGTGCCCACTACAATGAGCAGTTCTTC
CSVESSAHYNEQFF
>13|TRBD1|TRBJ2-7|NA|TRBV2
TGTGCCAGCGGACAGGGATTCGATGACGAGCAGTACTTC
CASGQGFDDEQYF
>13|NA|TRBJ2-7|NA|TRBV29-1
TGCAGCGCCAGCGGCGCTGAATTGGACGAGCAGTACTTC
CSASGAELDEQYF
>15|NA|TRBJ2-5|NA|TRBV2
TGTGCCAGCAGTGATCCCAGGGCTCGTGGCGAGACCCAGTACTTC
CASSDPRARGETQYF
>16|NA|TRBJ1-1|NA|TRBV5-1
TGCGCCAGCAGCTTGGAACGGGGGGATGGTAACACTGAAGCTTTCTTT
CASSLERGDGNTEAFF
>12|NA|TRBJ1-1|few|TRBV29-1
TGCAGCGCCTATACAGTGGCCCAAGAAGCTTTCTTT
CSAYTVAQEAFF
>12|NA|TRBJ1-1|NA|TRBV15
TGTGCCACCAGCAGAGATCCGACTGAAGCTTTCTTT
CATSRDPTEAFF
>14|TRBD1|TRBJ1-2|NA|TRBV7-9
TGTGCCAGCAGCCCCCGACAGGGCCCTGGGGGCTACACCTTC
CASSPRQGPGGYTF
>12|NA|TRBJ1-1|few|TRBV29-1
TGCAGCGTTGCCCTGGTCGGAGGGGAGGCTTTCTTT
CSVALVGGEAFF
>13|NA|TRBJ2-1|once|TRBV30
TGTGCCTGGAGTGTACGATACGGGGATGAGCAGTTCTTC
CAWSVRYGDEQFF
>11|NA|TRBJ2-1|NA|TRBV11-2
TGTGCCAGCAGCCCATACAATGAGCAGTTCTTC
CASSPYNEQFF
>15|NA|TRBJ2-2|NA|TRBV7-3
TGTGCCAGCAGCTTAAGGGGTACGAACACCGGGGAGCTGTTTTTT
CASSLRGTNTGELFF
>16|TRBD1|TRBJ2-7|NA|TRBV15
TGTGCCACCAGCAGAGGCGACAGGGGGCGATTAACCGAGCAGTACTTC
CATSRGDRGRLTEQYF
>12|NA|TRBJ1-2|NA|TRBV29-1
TGCAGCGCTGGGACGGGGGAGCATGGCTACACCTTC
CSAGTGEHGYTF
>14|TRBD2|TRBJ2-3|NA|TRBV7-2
TGTGCCAGCAGCCAAGCGGGGGTGACAGTGGCGCAGTATTTT
CASSQAGVTVAQYF
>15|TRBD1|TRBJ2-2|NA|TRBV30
TGTGCCTTGGAGGCAGGGACAGCGAACACCGGGGAGCTGTTTTTT
CALEAGTANTGELFF
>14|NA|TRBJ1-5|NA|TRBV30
TGTGCCTGGAGTGTACGGCGGTCCGATCAGCCCCAGCATTTT
CAWSVRRSDQPQHF
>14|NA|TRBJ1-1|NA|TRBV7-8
TGTGCCAGCAGCTCTTTTATGAGGGAATCTGAAGCTTTCTTT
CASSSFMRESEAFF
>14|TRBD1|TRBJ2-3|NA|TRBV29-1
TGCAGCGCGTCACAGGGGGCTTTAATAGATACGCAGTATTTT
CSASQGALIDTQYF
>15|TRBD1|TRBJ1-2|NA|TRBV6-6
TGTGCCAGCAGTTACATGGACAGGGTCAACTATGGCTACACCTTC
CASSYMDRVNYGYTF
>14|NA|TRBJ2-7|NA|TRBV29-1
TGCAGCGTCAGCCAGGGTATCGGCTCCTACGAGCAGTACTTC
CSVSQGIGSYEQYF
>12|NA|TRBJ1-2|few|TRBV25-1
TGTGCCAGCAGTGAGGGGGCCGGTGGCTACACCTTC
CASSEGAGGYTF
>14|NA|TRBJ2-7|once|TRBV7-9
TGTGCCAGCAGCTTTGGAGGGGGTTTCTACGAGCAGTACTTC
CASSFGGGFYEQYF
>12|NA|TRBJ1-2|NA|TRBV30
TGTGCCTGGAGGAAGTCAACCTATGGCTACACCTTC
CAWRKSTYGYTF
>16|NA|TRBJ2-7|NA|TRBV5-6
TGTGCCAGCAGCTTGAGTGTGGGGGGCCCCACCTACGAGCAGTACTTC
CASSLSVGGPTYEQYF
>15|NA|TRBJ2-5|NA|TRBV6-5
TGTGCCAGCAGTTACGACTTCAACAGGCAAGAGACCCAGTACTTC
CASSYDFNRQETQYF
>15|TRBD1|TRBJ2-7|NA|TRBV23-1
TGCGCCAGCAGTCAAACTCGATGGACAGGCTACGAGCAGTACTTC
CASSQTRWTGYEQYF
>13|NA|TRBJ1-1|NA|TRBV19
TGTGCCAGTAGTATAGTGTACAGGACTGAAGCTTTCTTT
CASSIVYRTEAFF
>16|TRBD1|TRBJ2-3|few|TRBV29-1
TGCAGCGTTGAAGGTCAAACAGGGGGCGGGACAGATACGCAGTATTTT
CSVEGQTGGGTDTQYF
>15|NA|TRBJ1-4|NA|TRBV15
TGTGCCACCAGCATCGGGGGGGCTGCCGGTGAAAAACTGTTTTTT
CATSIGGAAGEKLFF
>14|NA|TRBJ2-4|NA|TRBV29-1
TGCAGCGTTAGTCTGTTGGGGACCAAAAACATTCAGTACTTC
CSVSLLGTKNIQYF
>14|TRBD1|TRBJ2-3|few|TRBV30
TGTGCCTGGAGCGCCGGGACAGCCTCAGATACGCAGTATTTT
CAWSAGTASDTQYF